These 10 T cell receptor beta chains originate from one sample sequenced in a study of T cell responses to AZD1222 COVID-19 vaccine (dated by TCRdb to the early 2020s). The library was produced with the immunoSEQ multiplex PCR assay. TCRdb holds this immuneACCESS table with in-frame rearrangements only. Some clones are missing; in checked studies, unresolved V genes explain under half, and the rest has no known cause. This sample holds approximately 100,000 clones; approximately 87% were observed only once. The top ten clones comprise 2.5% to 4% of the sample. The sample's time point label is to be understood as: baseline before first vaccination. The sample in question was peripheral blood, obtained on day 0 of AZD1222 vaccination. These receptors were taken from an adult in good health.

J is TRBJ1-4 and V is TRBV3-1 (or the pseudogene TRBV3-2); TRBD1 might be the D (5 bases). V dropped 4 bases and J dropped 0 bases, with 9 bases sitting between them. Germline-derived CDR1 and CDR2 are LGHDT and YNNKEL (reference sequence). The CDR3 covers 15 residues. CDR3 sequence: CASSPTVATNEKLFF. Here the CDR3 DNA reads TGTGCCAGCAGCCCGACAGTTGCAACTAATGAAAAACTGTTTTTT.

The chain links TRBV18 to TRBJ1-6; D is ambiguous. The germline gives CDR1 KGHSH, CDR2 LQKENI. The V and J ends lost 2 bases and 5 bases respectively, with 4 bases between them. This CDR3 is built from 13 residues. CDR3 bases: TGTGCCAGCTCACCATCGCATAATTCACCCCTCCACTTT. Its protein product is CASSPSHNSPLHF.

The chain couples TRBV6-5 to TRBJ1-5; TRBD1 matches at 8 bases. Germline assignment: CDR1 MNHEY and CDR2 SVGAGI. V trimming: 5 bases; J trimming: 1 base; junction bases outside the gene matches: 4. This CDR3 contains 15 residues. CDR3 bases: TGTGCCAGCAGTACGGACAGGGAAAGCAATCAGCCCCAGCATTTT. It specifies CASSTDRESNQPQHF.

V usage is TRBV7-9 and J usage is TRBJ2-2; no firm D call. Per the germline V gene, CDR1 is SEHNR and CDR2 is FQNEAQ (reference sequence). The CDR3 covers 12 residues. V lost 2 bases and J lost 6, with 4 bases in between. CDR3 residues: CASSLSAGELFF. The CDR3 DNA reads as TGTGCCAGCAGCTTAAGTGCCGGGGAGCTGTTTTTT. Together with reference TRBV7-9 and TRBJ2-2, the CDR3 gives the full variable domain: DTGVSQNPRHKITKRGQNVTFRCDPISEHNRLYWYRQTLGQGPEFLTYFQNEAQLEKSRLLSDRFSAERPKGSFSTLEIQRTEQGDSAMYLCASSLSAGELFFGEGSRLTVL.

The rearrangement uses TRBV19 and TRBJ2-1; 12 nucleotides match TRBD1. J was trimmed by 6 bases and V by 5 bases; bases with no gene match: 8. Germline V lookup: CDR1 LNHDA, CDR2 SQIVND (reference sequence). CDR3 size: 16 residues. CDR3 coding DNA: TGTGCCAGTAGTGCCCCCGGGACAGGGGGCCTCAATGAGCAGTTCTTC. This translates into CASSAPGTGGLNEQFF.

The J gene is TRBJ2-7, the V gene TRBV30; TRBD1 is a possible D gene (6 bases). Looked up from germline, CDR1 is GTSNPN and CDR2 is SVGIG (reference sequence). V shed 3 bases and J shed 7 bases, with 16 bases lying between them. The CDR3 loop spans 13 amino acids. The CDR3: CAWRSQGLGEQYF. The CDR3, as DNA: TGTGCCTGGAGGTCGCAGGGGTTAGGTGAGCAGTACTTC.

The V and J genes are TRBV6-2 or TRBV6-3 and TRBJ1-2; unclear D gene. The length of the CDR3 is 12 residues. The germline gives CDR1 MNHEY, CDR2 SVGEGT. Trimming cost V 6 bases and J 4 bases, with 9 bases left between them. Written as DNA, the CDR3 is TGTGCCAGCAGCGGAGGCGTCTATGGCTACACCTTC. Its translation is CASSGGVYGYTF.

This sequence joins TRBV5-4 and TRBJ1-1; D gene uncertain. The CDR3 is made up of 14 amino acids. Germline V lookup: CDR1 SGHNT, CDR2 YYREEE (reference sequence). V shed 3 bases and J shed 5 bases, with 14 bases lying between them. The CDR3 region has the DNA TGTGCCAGCAGCTCCGGAGGGCAGGAAACTGAAGCTTTCTTT. The encoded protein is CASSSGGQETEAFF.

The V call is TRBV3-1 (or the pseudogene TRBV3-2), the J call TRBJ2-5, with TRBD2 identical over 16 bases. V was clipped by 6 bases and J by 4 bases; unmatched bases: 8. Germline CDR1 is LGHDT and CDR2 is YNNKEL (reference sequence). The CDR3 spans 17 residues. CDR3 amino acids: CASSYGTSGGVRETQYF. The CDR3 coding sequence is TGTGCCAGCAGTTACGGGACTAGCGGGGGGGTCCGAGAGACCCAGTACTTC.

The chain couples TRBV6-5 to TRBJ1-6; 11 nucleotides align to TRBD1. Trimming removed 2 bases from V and 10 bases from J; junction bases left unmatched: 4. This CDR3 comprises 15 residues. Germline values: CDR1 MNHEY, CDR2 SVGAGI. The DNA of the CDR3 is TGTGCCAGCAGTTACGGGACAGGGGGACACTCACCCCTCCACTTT. Translated, it gives CASSYGTGGHSPLHF.